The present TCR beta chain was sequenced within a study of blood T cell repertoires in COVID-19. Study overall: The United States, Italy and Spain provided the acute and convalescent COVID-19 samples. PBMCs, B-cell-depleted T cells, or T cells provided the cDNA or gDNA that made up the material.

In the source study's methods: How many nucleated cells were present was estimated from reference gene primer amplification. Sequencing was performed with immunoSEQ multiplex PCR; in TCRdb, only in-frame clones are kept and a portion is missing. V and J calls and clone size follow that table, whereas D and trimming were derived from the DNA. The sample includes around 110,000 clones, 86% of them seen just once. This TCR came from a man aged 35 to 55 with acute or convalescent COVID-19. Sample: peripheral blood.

The CDR3 loop reads CASSNTGLNTGELFF. The DNA for the CDR3 is TGTGCCAGCAGTAACACCGGACTGAACACCGGGGAGCTGTTTTTT. The chain couples TRBV7-8 to TRBJ2-2, with TRBD2 as a possible D gene (5 bases). The CDR3 loop spans 15 amino acids. Trimming stripped 6 bases from V and 1 base from J, with 12 bases between. CDR1 and CDR2 from the germline V gene are SGHVS and FQNEAQ.